This TCR beta chain was captured in a study of blood T cell repertoires in COVID-19. Overall study context: Acute-phase and convalescent COVID-19 samples originated in the United States, Italy and Spain. PBMCs, B-cell-depleted T cells, or T cells provided the cDNA or gDNA that made up the material.

Germline V gene data show CDR1 as ENHRY and CDR2 as SYGVKD. V was cut by 0 bases and J by 11 bases, with 13 bases left in between. The CDR3 has 13 residues. In the study's own analysis: Reference gene primer amplification yielded estimated nucleated cell counts. Sequencing was performed with immunoSEQ multiplex PCR; in TCRdb, only in-frame clones are kept and a portion is missing. V and J calls and clone size are those listed in that table; D and trimming were worked out from the DNA. Found here are some 190,000 clones, 75% to 85% of them singletons; the top ten hold around 4%. In terms of age and location, participants ranged from about 18 to 95 years and lived in 24 US areas.

The receptor comes from a man aged 25 to 40 with acute COVID-19. The sample was PBMCs or T cells enriched from blood (not recorded which). V is TRBV10-3 and J is TRBJ1-1, with D unclear. This CDR3 reads CAISESIGNRAFF. CDR3 sequence (DNA): TGTGCCATCAGTGAGTCCATCGGGAATCGGGCTTTCTTT.